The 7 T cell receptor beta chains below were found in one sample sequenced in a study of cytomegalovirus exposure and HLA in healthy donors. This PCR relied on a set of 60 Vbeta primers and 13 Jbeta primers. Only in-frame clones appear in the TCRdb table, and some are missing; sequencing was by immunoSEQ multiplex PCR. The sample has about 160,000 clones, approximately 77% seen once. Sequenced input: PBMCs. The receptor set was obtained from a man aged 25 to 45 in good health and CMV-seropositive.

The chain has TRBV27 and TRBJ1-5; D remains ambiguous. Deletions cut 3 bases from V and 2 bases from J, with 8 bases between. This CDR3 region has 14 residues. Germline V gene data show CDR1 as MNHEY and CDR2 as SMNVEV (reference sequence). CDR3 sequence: CASSFRDGNQPQHF. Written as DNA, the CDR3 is TGTGCCAGCAGTTTCCGGGATGGCAATCAGCCCCAGCATTTT.

The CDR3 here is CASRDTSGDYNEQFF. The CDR3 bases are TGTGCCAGCAGAGATACTAGCGGGGATTACAATGAGCAGTTCTTC. The chain recombines TRBV7-9 with TRBJ2-1; TRBD2 agrees at 10 bases. The CDR3 spans 15 residues. CDR1 and CDR2 from the germline V gene are SEHNR and FQNEAQ (reference sequence). After removal of 6 bases from V and 4 bases from J, the junction contained 6 bases not matched to a gene.

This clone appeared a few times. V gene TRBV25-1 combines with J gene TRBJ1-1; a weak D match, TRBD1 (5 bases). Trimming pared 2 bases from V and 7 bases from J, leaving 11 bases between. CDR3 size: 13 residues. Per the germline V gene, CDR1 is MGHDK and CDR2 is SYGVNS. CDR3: CASSEEGAGEAFF. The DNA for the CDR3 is TGTGCCAGCAGTGAAGAAGGGGCAGGTGAAGCTTTCTTT.

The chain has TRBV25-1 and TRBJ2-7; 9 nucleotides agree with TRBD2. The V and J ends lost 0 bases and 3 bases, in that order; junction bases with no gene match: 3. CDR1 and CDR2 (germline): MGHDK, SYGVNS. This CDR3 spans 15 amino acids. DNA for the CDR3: TGTGCCAGCAGTGAATACCCAGCGGGGGGCTACGAGCAGTACTTC. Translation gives CASSEYPAGGYEQYF.

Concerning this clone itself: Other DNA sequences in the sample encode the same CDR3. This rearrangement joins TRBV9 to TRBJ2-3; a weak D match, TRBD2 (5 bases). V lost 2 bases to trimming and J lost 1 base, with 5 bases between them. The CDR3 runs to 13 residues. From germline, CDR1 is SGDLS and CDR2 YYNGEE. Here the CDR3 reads CASSVGGTDTQYF. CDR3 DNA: TGTGCCAGCAGCGTCGGGGGCACAGATACGCAGTATTTT.

DNA of the CDR3: TGTGCCAGCAGTCCCAAGCGAGGTAGTGCGGATACGCAGTATTTT. It specifies CASSPKRGSADTQYF. The rearrangement joins TRBV2 to TRBJ2-3, with unresolved D. Germline assignment: CDR1 SNHLY and CDR2 FYNNEI. Trimming took 5 bases from V and 6 from J, leaving 18 bases between them. This CDR3 comprises 15 residues.

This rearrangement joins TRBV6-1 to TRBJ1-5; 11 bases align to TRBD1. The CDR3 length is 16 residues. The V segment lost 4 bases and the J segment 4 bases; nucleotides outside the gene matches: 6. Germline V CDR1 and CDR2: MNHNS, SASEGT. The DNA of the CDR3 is TGTGCCAGCAGTGGAGGGACAGGGGGTAAGAATCAGCCCCAGCATTTT. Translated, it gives CASSGGTGGKNQPQHF.